The sequence of this T cell receptor beta chain was determined in a study of blood T cell repertoires in COVID-19. About the study: Both acute and convalescent COVID-19 samples were obtained from the United States, Italy and Spain. The cDNA or gDNA used as material had been derived from T cells, B-cell-depleted T cells, or PBMCs.

Trimming left V 1 base short and J 9 bases short, with 16 bases between. This CDR3 spans 14 amino acids. Germline V gene sequence: CDR1 GTSNPN, CDR2 SVGIG (reference sequence). Per the original data handling: Counts of nucleated cells, estimated from reference gene primer amplification, were obtained. The data were produced by immunoSEQ multiplex PCR, yet TCRdb's version contains in-frame clones alone and is incomplete. V and J calls and clone size come straight from that table; D and trimming were deduced from the DNA. The sample includes some 250,000 clones, about 88% of them seen just once. The receptor comes from a woman aged 35 to 49 who had recovered from COVID-19. Material for sequencing was peripheral blood. The chain recombines TRBV30 with TRBJ2-1, with D maybe TRBD2 (5 bases). The CDR3 reads CAWSGGPNGGEQFF. Here the CDR3 DNA reads TGTGCCTGGAGTGGAGGGCCCAACGGTGGTGAGCAGTTCTTC.